This T cell receptor (beta chain) was found in a study of cytomegalovirus exposure and HLA in healthy donors. Some clones are missing from TCRdb's copy, which holds only in-frame ones; the method was immunoSEQ multiplex PCR. The table includes tens of thousands of clones, under 96% detected once. The CDR3 consists of 16 residues. Germline CDR1 reads MNHNS; CDR2 reads SASEGT. The V gene end was trimmed by 4 bases and the J gene end by 0 bases; junction bases not matched to a gene: 9. The sequence was obtained from a woman between 18 and 29 years old in good health and CMV-seropositive. The sequenced sample consisted of PBMCs. The chain combines TRBV6-1 with TRBJ2-7; 7 positions match TRBD2. CDR3 nucleotide sequence: TGTGCCAGCAGTGGCCCCTTACTAGCGTTCTCCTACGAGCAGTACTTC. Protein product: CASSGPLLAFSYEQYF.